The present T cell receptor beta chain was sequenced within a study of long-term antiretroviral therapy in people with HIV. Version v3.0 of the immunoSEQ assay was performed at survey level. The assay was immunoSEQ multiplex PCR, and TCRdb's table has in-frame clones only and misses some. The data contain around 20,000 clones, around 82% of them seen just once; the ten biggest clones take up around 15%. Study conclusions and caveats: HIV repertoires showed narrower CDR3 length ranges than controls. Clonal expansions arising prior to ART prevailed in the repertoire at every time point.

Each participant with HIV received care in the United States. A note on this clone: Its antigen is unidentified.

The V and J ends lost 4 bases and 5 bases respectively, with 15 bases between them. The CDR3 length is 15 residues. The germline V gene has CDR1 SGHRS and CDR2 YFSETQ. The chain has TRBV5-1 and TRBJ2-2; D is possibly TRBD2 (5 bases). The sequencing here drew on unsorted PBMCs, taken 2.9 years after starting antiretroviral therapy. The TCR sequence derives from a woman aged 25-40 years with HIV. CDR3 protein: CASSEGSLGTGELFF. CDR3 sequence (DNA): TGCGCCAGCAGCGAGGGATCTTTAGGGACCGGGGAGCTGTTTTTT.